These T cell receptor beta chains were read from a single sample in a study of vaccination and CD4 T cells after COVID-19. TCRdb called the PCR reads again in MiXCR, with one record for every CDR3 protein. The table records about 14,000 distinct CDR3 sequences, over 45% of them present only once. Their specific antigens are unknown. The source material was CD4+ T cells from blood, cultured in vitro, sampled before SARS-CoV-2 vaccination. The receptor set was obtained from a human donor who had recovered from COVID-19. CDR3s include the opening cysteine and the closing phenylalanine or tryptophan. Fields, in order: CDR3 DNA, CDR3 protein, V gene, clone size, J gene, D gene. A D gene is named only where the DNA matches it firmly. The size of a clone is reported for some rows only, either as once, few or many, or as a class for expanded clones.

CDR3nt: TGTGCCAGCAGTTTAACCCCCGGGACAGGGGGCACTGAAGCTTTCTTT; CDR3aa: CASSLTPGTGGTEAFF; v_gene: TRBV6-5; abundance: .; j_gene: TRBJ1-1; d_gene: TRBD1
CDR3nt: TGCAGCGTTGAGCATACCGGGGGGTACCAAGAGACCCAGTACTTC; CDR3aa: CSVEHTGGYQETQYF; v_gene: TRBV29-1; abundance: .; j_gene: TRBJ2-5; d_gene: TRBD2
CDR3nt: TGCAGGGTTACCGGGACAAGTTCGGACACTGAAGCTTTCTTT; CDR3aa: CRVTGTSSDTEAFF; v_gene: TRBV20-1; abundance: few; j_gene: TRBJ1-1; d_gene: .
CDR3nt: TGCGCCAGCAGCCCTGGACAGGGCCAGCCCCAGCATTTT; CDR3aa: CASSPGQGQPQHF; v_gene: TRBV5-1; abundance: .; j_gene: TRBJ1-5; d_gene: TRBD1
CDR3nt: TGCAGCGTGACCACCCCGATGAACTATGGCTACACCTTC; CDR3aa: CSVTTPMNYGYTF; v_gene: TRBV29-1; abundance: once; j_gene: TRBJ1-2; d_gene: .
CDR3nt: TGTGCCAGCAGTTATGTATACTTC; CDR3aa: CASSYVYF; v_gene: TRBV6-5; abundance: .; j_gene: TRBJ2-7; d_gene: .
CDR3nt: TGTGCCAGCAGTTATTCTTCATATCGGTTCCCTAATCAGCCCCAGCATTTT; CDR3aa: CASSYSSYRFPNQPQHF; v_gene: TRBV6-5; abundance: medium-sized; j_gene: TRBJ1-5; d_gene: .
CDR3nt: TGTGCCAGCAGCCCCAGCGGGCGGTCACCCCTCCACTTT; CDR3aa: CASSPSGRSPLHF; v_gene: TRBV14; abundance: few; j_gene: TRBJ1-6; d_gene: .
CDR3nt: TGCAGTGCTCCTAATCCCGGGACAGGGGGGAGTCAGCCCCAGCATTTT; CDR3aa: CSAPNPGTGGSQPQHF; v_gene: TRBV20-1; abundance: few; j_gene: TRBJ1-5; d_gene: TRBD1
CDR3nt: TGCAGTGCAAGACAGGGGGCATCAGCTAATGAAAAACTGTTTTTT; CDR3aa: CSARQGASANEKLFF; v_gene: TRBV20-1; abundance: medium-sized; j_gene: TRBJ1-4; d_gene: TRBD1
CDR3nt: TGCAGCGTTGGCACAGGGGGCGACTATGGCTACACCTTC; CDR3aa: CSVGTGGDYGYTF; v_gene: TRBV29-1; abundance: few; j_gene: TRBJ1-2; d_gene: TRBD1
CDR3nt: TGTGCCAGCAGTTTGGTGGACGGGGAGCTGTTTTTT; CDR3aa: CASSLVDGELFF; v_gene: TRBV27; abundance: .; j_gene: TRBJ2-2; d_gene: .
CDR3nt: TGTGCCAGCAGCCGGAAACGGGAGTCGGATACGCAGTATTTT; CDR3aa: CASSRKRESDTQYF; v_gene: TRBV7-2; abundance: .; j_gene: TRBJ2-3; d_gene: .
CDR3nt: TGTGCCAGCAGCTTAATGGCCTCCTACAATGAGCAGTTCTTC; CDR3aa: CASSLMASYNEQFF; v_gene: TRBV11-3; abundance: few; j_gene: TRBJ2-1; d_gene: .
CDR3nt: TGTGCCAGCAGTGTCGAGACGTCTGGAAACACCATATATTTT; CDR3aa: CASSVETSGNTIYF; v_gene: TRBV2; abundance: .; j_gene: TRBJ1-3; d_gene: .
CDR3nt: TGTGCCAGCCAAACCGAGAGCACAGATACGCAGTATTTT; CDR3aa: CASQTESTDTQYF; v_gene: TRBV2; abundance: few; j_gene: TRBJ2-3; d_gene: .
CDR3nt: TGTGCCAGTAGTATGCTTGGGGGGGAGAATCAGCCCCAGCATTTT; CDR3aa: CASSMLGGENQPQHF; v_gene: TRBV19; abundance: .; j_gene: TRBJ1-5; d_gene: .
CDR3nt: TGCAGTGCTGGGGACAGCGAGACCCAGTACTTC; CDR3aa: CSAGDSETQYF; v_gene: TRBV20-1; abundance: few; j_gene: TRBJ2-5; d_gene: TRBD1
CDR3nt: TGTGCCAGCTCACCCTTTAACACTGAAGCTTTCTTT; CDR3aa: CASSPFNTEAFF; v_gene: TRBV18; abundance: .; j_gene: TRBJ1-1; d_gene: .
CDR3nt: TGTGCCAGCAGCTATACAGGGATCTATGGCTACACCTTC; CDR3aa: CASSYTGIYGYTF; v_gene: TRBV7-2; abundance: few; j_gene: TRBJ1-2; d_gene: .
CDR3nt: TGTGCCAGCAGTTTAGAGATGGGGGGCAGTGGCTACACCTTC; CDR3aa: CASSLEMGGSGYTF; v_gene: TRBV6-5; abundance: few; j_gene: TRBJ1-2; d_gene: .
CDR3nt: TGTGCCAGCAGTCACCCGGGACAGGGGGGTGGTGGCTACACCTTC; CDR3aa: CASSHPGQGGGGYTF; v_gene: TRBV6-2/TRBV6-3; abundance: .; j_gene: TRBJ1-2; d_gene: TRBD1
CDR3nt: TGTGCCAGCAGTATAGTTGTTCGAGAGACCCAGTACTTC; CDR3aa: CASSIVVRETQYF; v_gene: TRBV12-3/TRBV12-4; abundance: once; j_gene: TRBJ2-5; d_gene: .
CDR3nt: TGTGCCAGTAGTATACGGCCCTTTAATTATGGCTACACCTTC; CDR3aa: CASSIRPFNYGYTF; v_gene: TRBV19; abundance: .; j_gene: TRBJ1-2; d_gene: .
CDR3nt: TGTGCCAGCAGAGCCCGGACGGGAGACAATCAGCCCCAGCATTTT; CDR3aa: CASRARTGDNQPQHF; v_gene: TRBV2; abundance: .; j_gene: TRBJ1-5; d_gene: .
CDR3nt: TGCAGTGCTAGTATGGGGGTAGGCTACACCTTC; CDR3aa: CSASMGVGYTF; v_gene: TRBV20-1; abundance: .; j_gene: TRBJ1-2; d_gene: .
CDR3nt: TGTGCCAGCAGTTACCCCGTGGGAGGGGAGGACACTGAAGCTTTCTTT; CDR3aa: CASSYPVGGEDTEAFF; v_gene: TRBV6-5; abundance: few; j_gene: TRBJ1-1; d_gene: .
CDR3nt: TGCAGTGCTTCCCCTCCGGGTGTGGCTAGTTGGACCGGGGAGCTGTTTTTT; CDR3aa: CSASPPGVASWTGELFF; v_gene: TRBV20-1; abundance: .; j_gene: TRBJ2-2; d_gene: .
CDR3nt: TGTGCCAGCAAGCAGGGGGATATAGCTGAAGCTTTCTTT; CDR3aa: CASKQGDIAEAFF; v_gene: TRBV6-1; abundance: few; j_gene: TRBJ1-1; d_gene: TRBD1
CDR3nt: TGTGCCAGCAGCTTCGGAAGGACTAGCGGCGGCGGGGAGACCCAGTACTTC; CDR3aa: CASSFGRTSGGGETQYF; v_gene: TRBV7-9; abundance: .; j_gene: TRBJ2-5; d_gene: TRBD2
CDR3nt: TGTGCCAGCAGTTTCCCTATGACAGCAGCGCGCACAGATACGCAGTATTTT; CDR3aa: CASSFPMTAARTDTQYF; v_gene: TRBV6-2/TRBV6-3; abundance: .; j_gene: TRBJ2-3; d_gene: .
CDR3nt: TGTGCCAGCAGCTTAGCCCTCTCTCCCACCCCTAACTATGGCTACACCTTC; CDR3aa: CASSLALSPTPNYGYTF; v_gene: TRBV11-3; abundance: .; j_gene: TRBJ1-2; d_gene: .
CDR3nt: TGTGCCAGCCGGTGGGAGGGAAACACTGAAGCTTTCTTT; CDR3aa: CASRWEGNTEAFF; v_gene: TRBV6-2/TRBV6-3; abundance: few; j_gene: TRBJ1-1; d_gene: .
CDR3nt: TGTGCCAGCAGCTCGACTAGCGGGGGGAGCACAGATACGCAGTATTTT; CDR3aa: CASSSTSGGSTDTQYF; v_gene: TRBV6-1; abundance: .; j_gene: TRBJ2-3; d_gene: TRBD2
CDR3nt: TGTGCCAGCAGGGGAGGGACAGGGGTTCTCTCTGGAAGCACCATATATTTT; CDR3aa: CASRGGTGVLSGSTIYF; v_gene: TRBV27; abundance: once; j_gene: TRBJ1-3; d_gene: TRBD1
CDR3nt: TGTGCCATCAGTGAGAAGGACGGTTCCTATGGCTACACCTTC; CDR3aa: CAISEKDGSYGYTF; v_gene: TRBV6-1; abundance: .; j_gene: TRBJ1-2; d_gene: .
CDR3nt: TGTGCCACCAGAAGGCCCGACACTGAAGCTTTCTTT; CDR3aa: CATRRPDTEAFF; v_gene: TRBV15; abundance: few; j_gene: TRBJ1-1; d_gene: .
CDR3nt: TGTGCCAGCAGTCCCCGACAGGGCTGGACTGAAGCTTTCTTT; CDR3aa: CASSPRQGWTEAFF; v_gene: TRBV27; abundance: few; j_gene: TRBJ1-1; d_gene: TRBD1
CDR3nt: TGTGCCATCAGCGCGGACAGTAACTATGGCTACACCTTC; CDR3aa: CAISADSNYGYTF; v_gene: TRBV10-3; abundance: .; j_gene: TRBJ1-2; d_gene: .
CDR3nt: TGTGCCAGCTATAGAGGAGACTATGGCTACACCTTC; CDR3aa: CASYRGDYGYTF; v_gene: TRBV27; abundance: .; j_gene: TRBJ1-2; d_gene: .
CDR3nt: TGTGCCAGCAGTTTAAATCCTAACTATGGCTACACCTTC; CDR3aa: CASSLNPNYGYTF; v_gene: TRBV12-3/TRBV12-4; abundance: .; j_gene: TRBJ1-2; d_gene: .
CDR3nt: TGTGCCAGCAGTTTAGTCCCACAGGGGGCGGGTGGCTACACCTTC; CDR3aa: CASSLVPQGAGGYTF; v_gene: TRBV27; abundance: few; j_gene: TRBJ1-2; d_gene: TRBD1
CDR3nt: TGTGCCAGCAGCTCGACTAGCGGGAGCTACAATGAGCAGTTCTTC; CDR3aa: CASSSTSGSYNEQFF; v_gene: TRBV7-3; abundance: .; j_gene: TRBJ2-1; d_gene: TRBD2
CDR3nt: TGTGCCAGCAGCTTAAGGTCAGCTCTCCAAGAGACCCAGTACTTC; CDR3aa: CASSLRSALQETQYF; v_gene: TRBV7-9; abundance: .; j_gene: TRBJ2-5; d_gene: .
CDR3nt: TGTGCCAGCAGCACTTCCTCCGGGGGGACAGGGGCGAGTGAAGCTTTCTTT; CDR3aa: CASSTSSGGTGASEAFF; v_gene: TRBV21-1; abundance: .; j_gene: TRBJ1-1; d_gene: .
CDR3nt: TGTGCCAGCGATGGACAGGGCCCCCCTGAAGCTTTCTTT; CDR3aa: CASDGQGPPEAFF; v_gene: TRBV2; abundance: few; j_gene: TRBJ1-1; d_gene: TRBD1
CDR3nt: TGTGCCAGCAGGGAGATCGGGACGAGCGTAACAGATACGCAGTATTTT; CDR3aa: CASREIGTSVTDTQYF; v_gene: TRBV7-8; abundance: few; j_gene: TRBJ2-3; d_gene: .
CDR3nt: TGTGCCAGCAGCACCAGGAGGGACACTGAAGCTTTCTTT; CDR3aa: CASSTRRDTEAFF; v_gene: TRBV2; abundance: .; j_gene: TRBJ1-1; d_gene: .
CDR3nt: TGTGCCAGCAGTTACCTCCTGGGGAGGGAGAACACCGGGGAGCTGTTTTTT; CDR3aa: CASSYLLGRENTGELFF; v_gene: TRBV6-5; abundance: .; j_gene: TRBJ2-2; d_gene: TRBD2
CDR3nt: TGTGCCAGCAGTCCAGCGAGACCTAGGAACACCGGGGAGCTGTTTTTT; CDR3aa: CASSPARPRNTGELFF; v_gene: TRBV28; abundance: .; j_gene: TRBJ2-2; d_gene: .
CDR3nt: TGTGCCAGCAGTTGGGGCGGGGAATCGGAGACCCAGTACTTC; CDR3aa: CASSWGGESETQYF; v_gene: TRBV27; abundance: few; j_gene: TRBJ2-5; d_gene: .
CDR3nt: TGTGCCAGCTCACGTCAGAGGGGGAACATTCAGTACTTC; CDR3aa: CASSRQRGNIQYF; v_gene: TRBV18; abundance: .; j_gene: TRBJ2-4; d_gene: .
CDR3nt: TGTGCCAGCACCAAGACAGGGATCTATGGCTACACCTTC; CDR3aa: CASTKTGIYGYTF; v_gene: TRBV11-3; abundance: .; j_gene: TRBJ1-2; d_gene: TRBD1
CDR3nt: TGTGCCAGCAGCTTAGCTTCCGTAAGACGTACTGAAGCTTTCTTT; CDR3aa: CASSLASVRRTEAFF; v_gene: TRBV7-2; abundance: .; j_gene: TRBJ1-1; d_gene: .
CDR3nt: TGTGCCAGCAGTGGTCTCTACGAGCAGTACTTC; CDR3aa: CASSGLYEQYF; v_gene: TRBV6-2/TRBV6-3; abundance: .; j_gene: TRBJ2-7; d_gene: .